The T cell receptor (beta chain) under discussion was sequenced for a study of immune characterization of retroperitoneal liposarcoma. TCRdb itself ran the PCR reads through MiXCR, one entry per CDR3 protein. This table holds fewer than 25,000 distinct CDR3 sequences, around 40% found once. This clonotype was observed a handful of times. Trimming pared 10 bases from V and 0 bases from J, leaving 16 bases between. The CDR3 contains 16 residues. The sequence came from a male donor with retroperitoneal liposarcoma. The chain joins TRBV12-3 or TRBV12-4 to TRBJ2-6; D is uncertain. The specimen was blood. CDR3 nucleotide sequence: TGTGCCATCTCTCCATACGGTGACTCTGGGGCCAACGTCCTGACTTTC. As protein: CAISPYGDSGANVLTF.